The 22 T cell receptor beta chains in this list originate from one sample, sequenced in a study of blood T cell repertoires in COVID-19. Measured with immunoSEQ multiplex PCR; TCRdb has only the in-frame clones, and not every one. The top ten clones hold 7.5% of a sample with some 240,000 clones, roughly 79% of them seen once. Sample: peripheral blood. The source is a woman of 80 years or more with COVID-19, enrolled during active disease.

The J gene is TRBJ1-1, the V gene TRBV6-5, with D hard to call. The CDR3 sequence is 15 residues long. V lost 7 bases to trimming and J lost 2 bases, with 17 bases between them. Germline V gene data show CDR1 as MNHEY and CDR2 as SVGAGI. The CDR3 region is CASTSVGEINTEAFF. The CDR3 region has the DNA TGTGCCAGCACCTCCGTCGGAGAGATCAACACTGAAGCTTTCTTT.

The chain combines TRBV7-2 with TRBJ2-2, with D unclear. Trimming left V 1 base short and J 6 bases short, with 6 bases between. CDR1 SGHTA and CDR2 FQGNSA come from the germline V gene. The CDR3 covers 13 residues. The CDR3 spells CASSLVSSGELFF. The CDR3 bases are TGTGCCAGCAGCTTAGTATCCTCCGGGGAGCTGTTTTTT.

The CDR3 coding sequence is TGTGCCAGCAGCCAAGATAGGGGGCATGATGAAAAACTGTTTTTT. This codes for CASSQDRGHDEKLFF. The chain joins TRBV3-1 (or the pseudogene TRBV3-2) to TRBJ1-4, with 7 bases identical to TRBD1. The junction had 4 bases not matched to a gene; V was cut back by 0 bases and J by 6 bases. This CDR3 spans 15 amino acids. Germline CDR1 and CDR2: LGHDT and YNNKEL (reference sequence).

The rearrangement joins TRBV6-5 to TRBJ2-7; D ambiguous. Trimming stripped 4 bases from V and 2 bases from J, with 12 bases between. This CDR3 comprises 14 residues. Per germline, CDR1 MNHEY and CDR2 SVGAGI. CDR3 bases: TGTGCCAGCAGTTCCTTTCACACTACCTACGAGCAGTACTTC. Translating gives CASSSFHTTYEQYF.

The rearrangement links TRBV9 to TRBJ2-1; TRBD2 agrees at 12 bases. From germline, CDR1 is SGDLS and CDR2 YYNGEE. V trimming: 2 bases; J trimming: 7 bases; junction bases outside the gene matches: 4. This CDR3 contains 15 residues. The CDR3: CASSVRTSGTNEQFF. In nucleotides, the CDR3 is TGTGCCAGCAGCGTTCGGACTAGCGGGACTAATGAGCAGTTCTTC.

The chain employs TRBV4-3 and TRBJ1-4; 7 nucleotides line up with TRBD1. The germline V gene has CDR1 LGHNA and CDR2 YSLEER. This CDR3 is built from 15 residues. Trimming cost V 6 bases and J 8 bases; bases outside gene matches: 12. This CDR3 is CASSRTGVGREKLFF. The CDR3 DNA reads TGCGCCAGCAGTCGAACAGGGGTAGGGAGGGAAAAACTGTTTTTT.

V is TRBV6-5 and J is TRBJ2-1, with TRBD2 matching 13 bases. This CDR3 comprises 15 residues. V lost 6 bases, J lost 10 bases, and 9 bases stayed unmatched. Germline V gives CDR1 MNHEY, CDR2 SVGAGI. The CDR3 DNA follows: TGTGCCAGCAGCCTTACTAGCGGGAGGGCGGGGGAGCAGTTCTTC. It is translated as CASSLTSGRAGEQFF.

V usage is TRBV19 and J usage is TRBJ2-7; TRBD1 aligns across 7 bases. CDR3 size: 18 residues. CDR1 LNHDA and CDR2 SQIVND come from the germline V gene (reference sequence). J lost 5 bases, V lost 3 bases, and 19 bases had no gene match. The chain's CDR3 is CASSMKPPYSGQADEQYF. CDR3 bases: TGTGCCAGTAGTATGAAGCCCCCCTACTCCGGACAGGCCGACGAGCAGTACTTC.

The CDR3: CASSLSGRAGDTQYF. The DNA for the CDR3 is TGTGCCAGCAGCCTAAGCGGGAGGGCCGGAGATACGCAGTATTTT. The chain couples TRBV28 to TRBJ2-3; TRBD2 aligns across 10 bases. Germline values: CDR1 MDHEN, CDR2 SYDVKM. The CDR3 extends over 15 amino acids. V lost 6 bases to trimming and J lost 5 bases; unmatched junction nucleotides: 8.

The chain couples TRBV19 to TRBJ1-5; D remains unclear. This CDR3 comprises 15 residues. The germline gives CDR1 LNHDA, CDR2 SQIVND (reference sequence). The ends were cut back, 6 bases at V and 4 bases at J, with 16 bases in the middle. The CDR3 region is CASRNFEVGNQPQHF. The DNA of the CDR3 is TGTGCCAGTAGAAATTTTGAGGTTGGGAATCAGCCCCAGCATTTT.

This chain joins TRBV5-5 and TRBJ1-2; 9 bases fit TRBD1. Germline assignment: CDR1 SGHKS and CDR2 YYEKEE (reference sequence). V trimming: 2 bases; J trimming: 8 bases; junction bases outside the gene matches: 10. The CDR3 is made up of 15 amino acids. In DNA, the CDR3 is TGTGCCAGCAGCTTCAGATTGACAGGGGGAGAGGGCTACACCTTC. Its protein product is CASSFRLTGGEGYTF. Variable domain in full (rest from reference TRBV5-5 and TRBJ1-2): DAGVTQSPTHLIKTRGQQVTLRCSPISGHKSVSWYQQVLGQGPQFIFQYYEKEERGRGNFPDRFSARQFPNYSSELNVNALLLGDSALYLCASSFRLTGGEGYTFGSGTRLTVV.

The chain combines TRBV6-5 with TRBJ1-1; no clear D gene. This CDR3 comprises 15 residues. The ends were cut back, 2 bases at V and 3 bases at J, with 13 bases in the middle. Per the germline V gene, CDR1 is MNHEY and CDR2 is SVGAGI. This chain's CDR3 is CASSYQRRRDTEAFF. The CDR3 nucleotides are TGTGCCAGCAGTTACCAACGTAGAAGAGACACTGAAGCTTTCTTT.

The chain is built from TRBV28 and TRBJ2-2; TRBD2 matches 9 bases. The CDR3 extends over 15 amino acids. Trimming took 6 bases from V and 5 from J; bases not matched to a gene: 7. Per the germline V gene, CDR1 is MDHEN and CDR2 is SYDVKM. CDR3 amino acids: CASSRAGGGTGELFF. The CDR3 DNA follows: TGTGCCAGCAGCCGAGCGGGAGGCGGTACCGGGGAGCTGTTTTTT.

The chain has TRBV7-9 and TRBJ1-1, with D tentatively TRBD1 (5 bases). The germline CDR1 and CDR2 sequences are SEHNR and FQNEAQ (reference sequence). This CDR3 is built from 13 residues. V was pared by 8 bases and J by 1 base, with 11 bases between. CDR3 sequence reads: CASGYRTNTEAFF. CDR3 sequence (DNA): TGTGCCAGCGGATACAGGACGAACACTGAAGCTTTCTTT.

This clone was seen only once. The chain links TRBV10-3 to TRBJ1-2, with TRBD1 matching over 7 bases. The CDR3 is 14 amino acids. From germline, CDR1 is ENHRY and CDR2 SYGVKD. Trimming took 4 bases from V and 0 from J; bases not matched to a gene: 2. The CDR3 sequence is CAISGGTANYGYTF. As DNA, the CDR3 is TGTGCCATCAGTGGGGGGACAGCTAACTATGGCTACACCTTC.

The V and J genes are TRBV5-1 and TRBJ2-1; the D gene is possibly TRBD1 (6 bases). The germline V gene has CDR1 SGHRS and CDR2 YFSETQ. Deletions cut 4 bases from V and 4 bases from J, with 12 bases between. The CDR3 is made up of 14 amino acids. The CDR3 protein is CASSERTAYNEQFF. CDR3 sequence (DNA): TGCGCCAGCAGCGAAAGGACAGCGTACAATGAGCAGTTCTTC.

The chain recombines TRBV4-2 with TRBJ1-2; D is unresolved. Germline CDR1 reads LGHNA; CDR2 reads YNFKEQ. This CDR3 region has 12 residues. The V gene lost 0 bases and the J gene lost 4 bases, with 3 bases spanning the gap. The CDR3 protein is CASSQDSYGYTF. The CDR3 region has the DNA TGTGCCAGCAGCCAAGATAGCTATGGCTACACCTTC.

V is TRBV9 and J is TRBJ1-2, with 10 bases fitting TRBD1. With V trimmed by 6 bases and J by 7 bases, 6 bases remained unmatched. Germline assignment: CDR1 SGDLS and CDR2 YYNGEE. The CDR3 extends over 13 amino acids. The CDR3 DNA reads as TGTGCCAGCACGACTGGGGACAGGGGTGGCTACACCTTC. Protein: CASTTGDRGGYTF.

This clone was counted only a few times. This chain joins TRBV6-5 and TRBJ1-3, with D uncertain. The CDR3 totals 15 residues. Germline V CDR1 and CDR2: MNHEY, SVGAGI. V shed 0 bases and J shed 1 base, with 7 bases lying between them. This CDR3 reads CASSYSRGSGNTIYF. The CDR3 DNA sequence: TGTGCCAGCAGTTACTCGAGAGGTTCTGGAAACACCATATATTTT.

The rearrangement uses TRBV13 and TRBJ1-5, with D uncertain. From germline, CDR1 is PRHDT and CDR2 FYEKMQ (reference sequence). CDR3 length: 13 residues. Between the trimmed V and J ends, which lost 2 bases and 4 bases, there was a span of 6 bases. DNA of the CDR3: TGTGCCAGCAGCTTAAGCCGAAATCAGCCCCAGCATTTT. It specifies CASSLSRNQPQHF.

The CDR3 DNA reads TGTGCCAGCAGCTTAGGTTGGGGGGAAGAGACCCAGTACTTC. It is translated as CASSLGWGEETQYF. This chain connects TRBV11-2 to TRBJ2-5, with D possibly TRBD2 on 6 matching bases. V lost 1 base and J lost 3, with 9 bases in between. Germline values: CDR1 SGHAT, CDR2 FQNNGV. The CDR3 runs to 14 residues.

The rearrangement links TRBV14 to TRBJ2-1, with a tentative D call TRBD2 (5 bases). There are 12 residues in the CDR3. Trimming shortened V by 5 bases and J by 15 bases, and 17 bases separated the two germline ends. Germline V lookup: CDR1 SGHDN, CDR2 FVKESK. The CDR3 reads CASSASGGAGFF. CDR3 DNA: TGTGCCAGCAGCGCAAGCGGAGGCGCTGGGTTCTTC.